This T cell receptor beta chain was profiled in a study of technical replicates of blood from a handful of donors. The ends were cut back, 3 bases at V and 4 bases at J, with 13 bases in the middle. CDR1 and CDR2 (germline): SGHTA, FQGNSA. The CDR3 extends over 14 amino acids. Repertoires were generated with immunoSEQ multiplex PCR, while TCRdb's copy carries only in-frame clones and drops some. In the table there are about 85,000 clones, about 93% of which are singletons. The V and J genes are TRBV7-2 and TRBJ2-7; TRBD2 might be the D (6 bases). The sequence was obtained from a human donor in good health. The sample was T cells isolated from PBMCs. The CDR3 sequence is CASSFVGGSYEQYF. As DNA, the CDR3 is TGTGCCAGCAGCTTCGTTGGGGGGTCATACGAGCAGTACTTC.